This is a list of T cell receptor beta chains from one sample in a study of blood T cell repertoires in COVID-19. Assay: immunoSEQ multiplex PCR; the TCRdb copy retains only in-frame clones and omits some. Seen here are over 200,000 clones, around 82% observed once, and the top ten hold 5% to 6%. The sequencing input was peripheral blood. Receptors were obtained from a man older than 75 with acute or convalescent COVID-19. CDR3s include the opening cysteine and the closing phenylalanine or tryptophan. The order of the fields is D gene, J gene, clone size, V gene, CDR3 DNA, CDR3 protein. D genes are given only for firm matches. Expanded clones are given a class, and other clones once, few, many or no size at all.

d_call: -
j_call: TRBJ2-6
clone_size: -
v_call: TRBV10-2
cdr3_nt: TGCGCCAGCAGTGAGTCGAGCCTGGTTGGTGGGGCCAACGTCCTGACTTTC
cdr3_aa: CASSESSLVGGANVLTF

d_call: TRBD2
j_call: TRBJ2-5
clone_size: -
v_call: TRBV3-1/TRBV3-2
cdr3_nt: TGTGCCAGCAGCCCAGATAGCGGGGGGGCCGGGGAGACCCAGTACTTC
cdr3_aa: CASSPDSGGAGETQYF

d_call: -
j_call: TRBJ2-3
clone_size: -
v_call: TRBV10-3
cdr3_nt: TGTGCCATCGGAGGTGCAGATACGCAGTATTTT
cdr3_aa: CAIGGADTQYF

d_call: -
j_call: TRBJ2-7
clone_size: -
v_call: TRBV28
cdr3_nt: TGTGCCAGCAGTTTACAAAATGGGGTGACAGACTACGAGCAGTACTTC
cdr3_aa: CASSLQNGVTDYEQYF

d_call: -
j_call: TRBJ2-2
clone_size: -
v_call: TRBV6-5
cdr3_nt: TGTGCCAGCACCGTGGGCAGGCTGAACACCGGGGAGCTGTTTTTT
cdr3_aa: CASTVGRLNTGELFF

d_call: TRBD2
j_call: TRBJ2-5
clone_size: -
v_call: TRBV3-1/TRBV3-2
cdr3_nt: TGTGCCAGCAGCCGGACTAGCGGGGTTCAGGAGACCCAGTACTTC
cdr3_aa: CASSRTSGVQETQYF

d_call: -
j_call: TRBJ2-2
clone_size: few
v_call: TRBV6-4
cdr3_nt: TGTGCCAGCAGTGTTGAACATATACCCACCGGGGAGCTGTTTTTT
cdr3_aa: CASSVEHIPTGELFF

d_call: TRBD2
j_call: TRBJ2-3
clone_size: -
v_call: TRBV2
cdr3_nt: TGTGCCAAAGGCGGTAGCGGGAGACAAGATACGCAGTATTTT
cdr3_aa: CAKGGSGRQDTQYF

d_call: -
j_call: TRBJ2-1
clone_size: -
v_call: TRBV3-1/TRBV3-2
cdr3_nt: TGTGCCAGCAGCTCCCCGGTTAAACGGGGGAGCTCCTACAATGAGCAGTTCTTC
cdr3_aa: CASSSPVKRGSSYNEQFF

d_call: TRBD1
j_call: TRBJ1-5
clone_size: few
v_call: TRBV5-6
cdr3_nt: TGTGCCAGCAGCACGTGGACAGGGGCGATCAATCAGCCCCAGCATTTT
cdr3_aa: CASSTWTGAINQPQHF

d_call: -
j_call: TRBJ1-6
clone_size: -
v_call: TRBV7-8
cdr3_nt: TGTGCCAGCAGCTTAGTAGGAGACCTTAATTCACCCCTCCACTTT
cdr3_aa: CASSLVGDLNSPLHF

d_call: TRBD2
j_call: TRBJ2-1
clone_size: -
v_call: TRBV11-3
cdr3_nt: TGTGCCAGCAGCGCTAGCGGGGGGATACGCGAGCAGTTCTTC
cdr3_aa: CASSASGGIREQFF

d_call: TRBD1
j_call: TRBJ1-3
clone_size: -
v_call: TRBV5-1
cdr3_nt: TGCGCCAGCAGCTCAGGGACAGCTAAAAACACCATATATTTT
cdr3_aa: CASSSGTAKNTIYF

d_call: TRBD1
j_call: TRBJ1-2
clone_size: -
v_call: TRBV30
cdr3_nt: TGTGCCTCCAGGGCATGGGGACAGGGGAACTATGGCTACACCTTC
cdr3_aa: CASRAWGQGNYGYTF

d_call: -
j_call: TRBJ2-2
clone_size: -
v_call: TRBV7-2
cdr3_nt: TGTGCCAGCAGTCGGCCGACAGGGGAGGGGACCGGGGAGCTGTTTTTT
cdr3_aa: CASSRPTGEGTGELFF

d_call: -
j_call: TRBJ1-2
clone_size: -
v_call: TRBV7-8
cdr3_nt: TGTGCCAGCAGCTTATCCAGGGGTTTGGAAGGCTACACCTTC
cdr3_aa: CASSLSRGLEGYTF

d_call: -
j_call: TRBJ2-7
clone_size: -
v_call: TRBV6-1
cdr3_nt: TGTGCCAGCAGTGAATGGTCCGCCATGGCTTTTGAGCAGTACTTC
cdr3_aa: CASSEWSAMAFEQYF

d_call: TRBD1
j_call: TRBJ2-3
clone_size: few
v_call: TRBV5-1
cdr3_nt: TGCGCCAGCAGCCCTGGGACAGTCACAGATACGCAGTATTTT
cdr3_aa: CASSPGTVTDTQYF

d_call: -
j_call: TRBJ2-5
clone_size: -
v_call: TRBV5-8
cdr3_nt: TGTGCCAGCAGCCAACTCCGGGAGACCCAGTACTTC
cdr3_aa: CASSQLRETQYF

d_call: -
j_call: TRBJ2-7
clone_size: -
v_call: TRBV10-3
cdr3_nt: TGTGCCATCAGTGACAGGGCCTACGAGCAGTACTTC
cdr3_aa: CAISDRAYEQYF

d_call: TRBD1
j_call: TRBJ1-6
clone_size: -
v_call: TRBV5-8
cdr3_nt: TGTGCCAGCAGCTTATACAGGGGTTACAATTCACCCCTCCACTTT
cdr3_aa: CASSLYRGYNSPLHF

d_call: TRBD1
j_call: TRBJ1-2
clone_size: once
v_call: TRBV27
cdr3_nt: TGTGCCAGCAGTTCATACACGGGACAGGGAGGAGGAGGCTACACCTTC
cdr3_aa: CASSSYTGQGGGGYTF

d_call: -
j_call: TRBJ1-3
clone_size: once
v_call: TRBV27
cdr3_nt: TGTGCCAGCAGTATCACAGGCAATTCTGGAAACACCATATATTTT
cdr3_aa: CASSITGNSGNTIYF

d_call: TRBD1
j_call: TRBJ1-4
clone_size: once
v_call: TRBV3-1/TRBV3-2
cdr3_nt: TGTGCCAGCAGAAAAGGGACAGCCTTTAATGAAAAACTGTTTTTT
cdr3_aa: CASRKGTAFNEKLFF

d_call: -
j_call: TRBJ2-7
clone_size: -
v_call: TRBV15
cdr3_nt: TGTGCCACCAGGAGGGCTAGTCAGTACTTC
cdr3_aa: CATRRASQYF

d_call: -
j_call: TRBJ1-6
clone_size: -
v_call: TRBV5-4
cdr3_nt: TGTGCCAGCAGCAAGGGACAAGGACGGACACAGAATAATTCACCCCTCCACTTT
cdr3_aa: CASSKGQGRTQNNSPLHF

d_call: -
j_call: TRBJ1-2
clone_size: -
v_call: TRBV20-1
cdr3_nt: TGCAGTGCTGGACAGTTGGGGGGCTACACCTTC
cdr3_aa: CSAGQLGGYTF

d_call: -
j_call: TRBJ2-3
clone_size: -
v_call: TRBV20-1
cdr3_nt: TGCAGTGCGGATGGCGGTACGCAGTATTTT
cdr3_aa: CSADGGTQYF

d_call: TRBD2
j_call: TRBJ2-1
clone_size: few
v_call: TRBV6-2/TRBV6-3
cdr3_nt: TGTGCCAGCAGTTACTGGGCTAGCGGGGCAAACAATGAGCAGTTCTTC
cdr3_aa: CASSYWASGANNEQFF

d_call: TRBD2
j_call: TRBJ2-7
clone_size: -
v_call: TRBV30
cdr3_nt: TGTGCCTGGCGTGTAGCGGGAGTTCCCGAGCAGTACTTC
cdr3_aa: CAWRVAGVPEQYF

d_call: TRBD1
j_call: TRBJ1-4
clone_size: -
v_call: TRBV6-1
cdr3_nt: TGTGCCAGCAGTGAAGCTGGACAGGGCTCGGGTGAAAAACTGTTTTTT
cdr3_aa: CASSEAGQGSGEKLFF

d_call: -
j_call: TRBJ1-3
clone_size: -
v_call: TRBV3-1/TRBV3-2
cdr3_nt: TGTGCCAGCAGCTCACAAGGAAACACCATATATTTT
cdr3_aa: CASSSQGNTIYF

d_call: -
j_call: TRBJ2-1
clone_size: -
v_call: TRBV7-3
cdr3_nt: TGTGCCAGCAGCTTAAATGAGGGGGATGAGCAGTTCTTC
cdr3_aa: CASSLNEGDEQFF

d_call: TRBD1
j_call: TRBJ1-6
clone_size: -
v_call: TRBV3-1/TRBV3-2
cdr3_nt: TGTGCCAGCAGCTCGACAGGGGGCATTCAGCCCCTCCACTTT
cdr3_aa: CASSSTGGIQPLHF

d_call: TRBD1
j_call: TRBJ2-5
clone_size: -
v_call: TRBV29-1
cdr3_nt: TGCAGCGTTGACCCAAACAGGGGCCAAGAGACCCAGTACTTC
cdr3_aa: CSVDPNRGQETQYF

d_call: TRBD2
j_call: TRBJ2-3
clone_size: few
v_call: TRBV5-4
cdr3_nt: TGTGCCAGCAGCTTGGCCGACGCGGGAGTTAGCACAGATACGCAGTATTTT
cdr3_aa: CASSLADAGVSTDTQYF

d_call: -
j_call: TRBJ1-5
clone_size: -
v_call: TRBV19
cdr3_nt: TGTGCCAGTAGTATTGAGGGAGGGGAGCCCCAGCATTTT
cdr3_aa: CASSIEGGEPQHF

d_call: -
j_call: TRBJ2-2
clone_size: -
v_call: TRBV3-1/TRBV3-2
cdr3_nt: TGTGCCAGCAGAGATTACAGTACCGGGGAGCTGTTTTTT
cdr3_aa: CASRDYSTGELFF

d_call: TRBD1
j_call: TRBJ2-7
clone_size: -
v_call: TRBV28
cdr3_nt: TGTGCCAGCAGGGACAGGGAGAGAAACTACGAGCAGTACTTC
cdr3_aa: CASRDRERNYEQYF

d_call: -
j_call: TRBJ1-5
clone_size: few
v_call: TRBV27
cdr3_nt: TGTGCCACCTCCTCTAGACAGGTTTTTAGTTCTGGCAATCAGCCCCAGCATTTT
cdr3_aa: CATSSRQVFSSGNQPQHF

d_call: -
j_call: TRBJ2-5
clone_size: -
v_call: TRBV28
cdr3_nt: TGTGCCAGCAGTTCGACACCCCAAGAGACCCAGTACTTC
cdr3_aa: CASSSTPQETQYF

d_call: -
j_call: TRBJ2-6
clone_size: -
v_call: TRBV11-2
cdr3_nt: TGTGCCAGCAGCTCGACAGACTCTGGGGCCAACGTCCTGACTTTC
cdr3_aa: CASSSTDSGANVLTF

d_call: -
j_call: TRBJ2-1
clone_size: -
v_call: TRBV19
cdr3_nt: TGTGCCAGTAGTCCGAAATCTCTCGGGGACAATGAGCAGTTCTTC
cdr3_aa: CASSPKSLGDNEQFF

d_call: TRBD1
j_call: TRBJ1-3
clone_size: once
v_call: TRBV19
cdr3_nt: TGTGCCAGTAGTCCGGACAGGAATGGAAACACCATATATTTT
cdr3_aa: CASSPDRNGNTIYF

d_call: -
j_call: TRBJ2-7
clone_size: -
v_call: TRBV30
cdr3_nt: TGTGCCTGGAGTGAGGGGTCGGTGTCTTCCTACGAGCAGTACTTC
cdr3_aa: CAWSEGSVSSYEQYF

d_call: -
j_call: TRBJ1-2
clone_size: -
v_call: TRBV24-1
cdr3_nt: TGTGCCACCAGTGTCCCGGGGTCGAATGGCTACACCTTC
cdr3_aa: CATSVPGSNGYTF

d_call: -
j_call: TRBJ1-4
clone_size: once
v_call: TRBV10-3
cdr3_nt: TGTGCCATCAGTGATAGCGGGGGTCCTAATGAAAAACTGTTTTTT
cdr3_aa: CAISDSGGPNEKLFF

d_call: -
j_call: TRBJ1-1
clone_size: -
v_call: TRBV3-1/TRBV3-2
cdr3_nt: TGTGCCAGCAGCCCGGGACAAACGAACACTGAAGCTTTCTTT
cdr3_aa: CASSPGQTNTEAFF

d_call: TRBD2
j_call: TRBJ2-5
clone_size: -
v_call: TRBV5-1
cdr3_nt: TGCGCCAGCAGCTGGGGCGGCCTAGCGGAAGAGACCCAGTACTTC
cdr3_aa: CASSWGGLAEETQYF

d_call: TRBD2
j_call: TRBJ2-7
clone_size: -
v_call: TRBV19
cdr3_nt: TGTGCCAGTAGTACCCCGGGAGGGGAAACCTACGAGCAGTACTTC
cdr3_aa: CASSTPGGETYEQYF

d_call: TRBD2
j_call: TRBJ2-2
clone_size: many
v_call: TRBV20-1
cdr3_nt: TGCAGTGCTAGTAGGCTCTCTAGCGGAGCGAACACCGGGGAGCTGTTTTTT
cdr3_aa: CSASRLSSGANTGELFF

d_call: TRBD2
j_call: TRBJ2-2
clone_size: -
v_call: TRBV28
cdr3_nt: TGTGCCAGCAAGTCGCATAGCGGGAAAAACACCGGGGAGCTGTTTTTT
cdr3_aa: CASKSHSGKNTGELFF

d_call: TRBD1
j_call: TRBJ2-7
clone_size: -
v_call: TRBV4-1
cdr3_nt: TGCGCCAGCAGCCAAGGACAGGGAACCTCCTCCTACGAGCAGTACTTC
cdr3_aa: CASSQGQGTSSYEQYF

d_call: TRBD2
j_call: TRBJ2-3
clone_size: once
v_call: TRBV5-1
cdr3_nt: TGCGCCAGCAGCTTGGTTGGACTAGCGGGGGCCGGGGATACGCAGTATTTT
cdr3_aa: CASSLVGLAGAGDTQYF